A selection of T cell receptor beta chains follows, all from one sample in a study of T cells after yellow fever vaccination. Each CDR3 protein gets one entry after TCRdb re-called the 5' RACE reads with MiXCR. The table records 20,000 to 25,000 distinct CDR3 sequences, 5.2% of them present only once. The sequencing here drew on PBMCs, either bulk or a sorted T-cell subset (CD4+, CD8+, memory, or dextramer-sorted; not recorded which), taken about 49 days after the first yellow fever vaccination. All receptors derive from a young man who received the YFV17D yellow fever vaccine. The CDR3 runs from the conserved cysteine through the conserved F or W. The D gene is left open where the match is weak. Each size is how often the clone was seen (once, few, many) or a class if it is expanded.

j_call clone_size d_call v_call cdr3_nt cdr3_aa
TRBJ2-7 many - TRBV20-1 TGCAGTGCTAGTACTTCGCAGGGCTGGATCGAGCAGTACTTC CSASTSQGWIEQYF
TRBJ2-5 many - TRBV5-1 TGCGCCAGCAGCTCAACACCCGACTATAAGGAGACCCAGTACTTC CASSSTPDYKETQYF
TRBJ1-4 many - TRBV4-3 TGCGCCAGCAGCCAAGTTGGGGGAGGACTGATTGAAAAACTGTTTTTT CASSQVGGGLIEKLFF
TRBJ2-1 many - TRBV9 TGTGCCAGCAGCGTAGAAGGTGAGCAGTTCTTC CASSVEGEQFF
TRBJ1-3 many - TRBV27 TGTGCCAGCAGTGTGACATACTCTGGAAACACCATATATTTT CASSVTYSGNTIYF
TRBJ2-3 many TRBD2 TRBV12-3/TRBV12-4 TGTGCCAGCAGTTTAGTTCTAGCGGGGGTGGAGACGCAGTATTTT CASSLVLAGVETQYF
TRBJ2-1 medium-sized TRBD2 TRBV7-3 TGTGCCAGCAGCGTCGGACTAGCGGGGAACAATGAGCAGTTCTTC CASSVGLAGNNEQFF
TRBJ2-2 medium-sized TRBD1 TRBV5-6 TGTGCCAGCAGCTTTCGTAGGGACAGCCGAGGCGGGGAGCTGTTTTTT CASSFRRDSRGGELFF
TRBJ2-6 many - TRBV7-2 TGTGCCAGCAGAGGGGCCGCTGGGGCCAACGTCCTGACTTTC CASRGAAGANVLTF
TRBJ2-5 many TRBD2 TRBV6-1 TGTGCCAGCAGTGAATCCGCGGGGGGCCAAGAGACCCAGTACTTC CASSESAGGQETQYF
TRBJ2-7 many - TRBV25-1 TGTGCCAGCAGGGAAGGTGACGGAACCTACGAGCAGTACTTC CASREGDGTYEQYF
TRBJ1-5 many TRBD1 TRBV10-2 TGCGCCAGCAGTAGGGGACAGGGGGGTTTCCAGCCCCAGCATTTT CASSRGQGGFQPQHF
TRBJ1-2 many - TRBV18 TGTGCCAGCTCACCTCCGATGATGCCCAACTATGGCTACACCTTC CASSPPMMPNYGYTF
TRBJ2-3 many - TRBV7-2 TGTGCCAGCAGCTTAGGGGGGTACACAGATACGCAGTATTTT CASSLGGYTDTQYF
TRBJ1-1 many - TRBV6-5 TGTGCCAGCGCACTAGGCGGGAAAACTGAAGCTTTCTTT CASALGGKTEAFF
TRBJ2-1 medium-sized - TRBV27 TGTGCCAGCAGGGCCACTAGGTACAATGAGCAGTTCTTC CASRATRYNEQFF
TRBJ2-1 many - TRBV5-1 TGCGCCAGCAGAGTCCTATCCTACAATGAGCAGTTCTTC CASRVLSYNEQFF
TRBJ2-2 many - TRBV5-1 TGCGCCAGCAGCATGGGGGGAATCACCGGGGAGCTGTTTTTT CASSMGGITGELFF
TRBJ2-1 medium-sized TRBD2 TRBV25-1 TGTGCCAGCAGTGAATTAGCGGGGGAGGTCAATGAGCAGTTCTTC CASSELAGEVNEQFF
TRBJ2-3 many - TRBV4-3 TGCGCCAGCAGCCAAGATCGGGCGGGTTATACGCAGTATTTT CASSQDRAGYTQYF
TRBJ1-5 many - TRBV10-3 TGTGCCATCAGTGAAGTGGGGGGGAATCAGCCCCAGCATTTT CAISEVGGNQPQHF
TRBJ1-2 many - TRBV5-1 TGCGCCAGCAGCTACCCCGACAGTTTCTATGGCTACACCTTC CASSYPDSFYGYTF
TRBJ2-3 many - TRBV3-1 TGTGCCAGCAGTTCCTCGCCGTTTACAGATACGCAGTATTTT CASSSSPFTDTQYF
TRBJ2-3 many TRBD2 TRBV20-1 TGCAGTGCTGACGGAGCGGGGGGCACAGATACGCAGTATTTT CSADGAGGTDTQYF
TRBJ2-5 many TRBD1 TRBV20-1 TGCAGTGCTCGAACAGGGGGCGAGCTGGTGACCCAGTACTTC CSARTGGELVTQYF
TRBJ2-3 many TRBD2 TRBV9 TGTGCCAGCAGCGCCTTCGGGACTAGCGGGGGAGGAGATACGCAGTATTTT CASSAFGTSGGGDTQYF
TRBJ1-5 many - TRBV19 TGTGCCAGGGTCAGGCAGCCCCAGCATTTT CARVRQPQHF